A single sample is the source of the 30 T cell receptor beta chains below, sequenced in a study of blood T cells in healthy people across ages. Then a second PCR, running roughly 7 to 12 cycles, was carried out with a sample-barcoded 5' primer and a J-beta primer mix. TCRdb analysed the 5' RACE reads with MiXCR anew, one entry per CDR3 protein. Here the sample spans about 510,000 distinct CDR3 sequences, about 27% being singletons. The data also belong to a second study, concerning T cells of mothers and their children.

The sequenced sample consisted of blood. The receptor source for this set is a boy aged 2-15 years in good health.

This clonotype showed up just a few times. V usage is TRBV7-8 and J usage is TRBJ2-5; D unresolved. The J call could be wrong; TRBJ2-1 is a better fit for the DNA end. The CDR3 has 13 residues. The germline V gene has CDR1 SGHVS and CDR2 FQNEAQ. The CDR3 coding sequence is TGTGCCAGCAGCTTATCTACTTGGCGAGAGCAGTTCTTC. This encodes CASSLSTWREQFF.

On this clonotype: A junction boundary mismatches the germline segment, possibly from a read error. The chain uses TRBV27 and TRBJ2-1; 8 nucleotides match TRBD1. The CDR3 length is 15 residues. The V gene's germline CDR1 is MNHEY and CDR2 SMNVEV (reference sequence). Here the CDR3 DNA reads TGTGCCAGCAGTCTAGCAGGACAGGGAAATAATGGGCAGTTCTTC. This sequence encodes CASSLAGQGNNGQFF.

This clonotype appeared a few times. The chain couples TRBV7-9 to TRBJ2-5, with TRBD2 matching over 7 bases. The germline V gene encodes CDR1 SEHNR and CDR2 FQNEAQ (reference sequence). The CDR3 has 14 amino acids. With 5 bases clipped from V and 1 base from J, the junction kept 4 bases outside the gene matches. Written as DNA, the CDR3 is TGTGCCAGCAGCGCCACGGGGGGCCAAGAGACCCAGTACTTC. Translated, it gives CASSATGGQETQYF.

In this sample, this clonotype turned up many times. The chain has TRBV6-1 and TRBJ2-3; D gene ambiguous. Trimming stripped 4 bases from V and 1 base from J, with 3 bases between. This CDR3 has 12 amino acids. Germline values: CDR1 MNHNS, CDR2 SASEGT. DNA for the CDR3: TGTGCCAGCAGTGTCGGCACAGATACGCAGTATTTT. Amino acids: CASSVGTDTQYF.

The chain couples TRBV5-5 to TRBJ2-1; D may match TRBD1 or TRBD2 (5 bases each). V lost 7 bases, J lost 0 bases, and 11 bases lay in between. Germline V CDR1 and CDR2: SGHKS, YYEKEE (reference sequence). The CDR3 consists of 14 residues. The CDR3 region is CASGGTSSYNEQFF. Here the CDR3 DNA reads TGTGCCAGCGGGGGAACTAGCTCCTACAATGAGCAGTTCTTC.

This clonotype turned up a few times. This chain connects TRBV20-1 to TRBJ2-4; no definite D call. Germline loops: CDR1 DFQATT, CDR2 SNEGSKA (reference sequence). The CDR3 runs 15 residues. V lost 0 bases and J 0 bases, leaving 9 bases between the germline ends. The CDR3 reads CSARDVKLAKNIQYF. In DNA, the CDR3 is TGCAGTGCTAGAGATGTGAAACTAGCCAAAAACATTCAGTACTTC.

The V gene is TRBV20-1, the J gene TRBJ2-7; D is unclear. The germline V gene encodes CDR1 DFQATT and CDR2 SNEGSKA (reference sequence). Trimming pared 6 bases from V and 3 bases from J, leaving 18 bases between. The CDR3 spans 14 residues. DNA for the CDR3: TGCAGTGCCCAGCTAGGGAACCAGTACTACGAGCAGTACTTC. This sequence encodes CSAQLGNQYYEQYF.

As DNA, the CDR3 is TGTGCCAGCAGCCCGCTAGCGGCTGAGCAGTTCTTC. Amino acid sequence: CASSPLAAEQFF. The chain has TRBV3-1 and TRBJ2-5, with TRBD2 matching 7 bases. Matching the DNA end better, TRBJ2-1 makes the J call doubtful. Per the germline V gene, CDR1 is LGHDT and CDR2 is YNNKEL (reference sequence). This CDR3 is built from 12 residues.

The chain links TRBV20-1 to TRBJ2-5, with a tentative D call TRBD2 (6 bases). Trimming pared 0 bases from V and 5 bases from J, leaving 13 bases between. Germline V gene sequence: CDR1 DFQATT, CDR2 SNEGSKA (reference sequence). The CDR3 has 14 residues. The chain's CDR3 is CSARDSRERETQYF. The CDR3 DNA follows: TGCAGTGCTAGAGATTCGCGGGAAAGGGAGACCCAGTACTTC.

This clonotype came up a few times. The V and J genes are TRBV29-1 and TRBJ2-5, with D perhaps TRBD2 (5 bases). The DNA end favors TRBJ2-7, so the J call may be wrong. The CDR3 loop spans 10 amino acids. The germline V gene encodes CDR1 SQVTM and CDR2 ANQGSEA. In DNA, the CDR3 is TGCAGCGTTGGAAGCGGCGAGCAGTACTTC. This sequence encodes CSVGSGEQYF.

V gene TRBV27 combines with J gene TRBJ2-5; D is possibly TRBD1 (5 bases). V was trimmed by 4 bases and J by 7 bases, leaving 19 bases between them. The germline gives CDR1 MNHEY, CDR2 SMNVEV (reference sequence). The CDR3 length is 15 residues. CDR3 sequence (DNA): TGTGCCAGCAGTTGGGGCGGAGCCACCCCGGGGACCCAGTACTTC. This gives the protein CASSWGGATPGTQYF.

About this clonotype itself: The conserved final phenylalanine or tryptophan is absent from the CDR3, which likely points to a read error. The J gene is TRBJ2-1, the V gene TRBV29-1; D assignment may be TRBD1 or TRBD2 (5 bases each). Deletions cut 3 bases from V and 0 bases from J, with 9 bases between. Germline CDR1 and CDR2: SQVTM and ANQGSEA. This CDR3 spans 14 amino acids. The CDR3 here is CSVEGESSYNEQFS. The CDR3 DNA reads TGCAGCGTTGAGGGGGAGTCCTCCTACAATGAGCAGTTCTCC.

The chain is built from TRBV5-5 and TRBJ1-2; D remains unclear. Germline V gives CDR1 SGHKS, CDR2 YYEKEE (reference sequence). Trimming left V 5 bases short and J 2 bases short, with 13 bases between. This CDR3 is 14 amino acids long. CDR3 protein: CASSLLGRNYGYTF. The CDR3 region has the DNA TGTGCCAGCAGTCTGCTCGGACGGAACTATGGCTACACCTTC.

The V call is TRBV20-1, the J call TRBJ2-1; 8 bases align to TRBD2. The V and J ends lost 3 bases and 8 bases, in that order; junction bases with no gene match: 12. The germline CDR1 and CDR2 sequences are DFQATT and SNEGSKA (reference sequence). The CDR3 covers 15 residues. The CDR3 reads CSARVPGRGVDEQFF. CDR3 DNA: TGCAGTGCTAGGGTTCCCGGGCGGGGGGTCGATGAGCAGTTCTTC.

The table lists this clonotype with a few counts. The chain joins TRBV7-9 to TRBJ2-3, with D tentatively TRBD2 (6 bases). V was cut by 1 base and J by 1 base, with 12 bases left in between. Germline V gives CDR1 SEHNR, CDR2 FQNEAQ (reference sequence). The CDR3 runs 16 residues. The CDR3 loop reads CASSLGGVEGTDTQYF. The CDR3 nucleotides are TGTGCCAGCAGCTTAGGCGGGGTCGAAGGCACAGATACGCAGTATTTT.

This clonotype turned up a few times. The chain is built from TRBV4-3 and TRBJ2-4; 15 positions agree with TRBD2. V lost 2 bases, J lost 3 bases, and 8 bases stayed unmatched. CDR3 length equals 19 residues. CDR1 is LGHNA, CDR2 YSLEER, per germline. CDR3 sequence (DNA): TGCGCCAGCAGCCAAAACTGGGGACTAGCGGGAGGTTACAAAAACATTCAGTACTTC. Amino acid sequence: CASSQNWGLAGGYKNIQYF.

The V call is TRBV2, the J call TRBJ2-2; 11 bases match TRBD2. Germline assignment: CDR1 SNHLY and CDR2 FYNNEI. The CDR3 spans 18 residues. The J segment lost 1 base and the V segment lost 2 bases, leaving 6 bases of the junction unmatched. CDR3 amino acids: CASSELLAGARNTGELFF. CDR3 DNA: TGTGCCAGCAGTGAATTACTAGCGGGGGCCAGGAACACCGGGGAGCTGTTTTTT.

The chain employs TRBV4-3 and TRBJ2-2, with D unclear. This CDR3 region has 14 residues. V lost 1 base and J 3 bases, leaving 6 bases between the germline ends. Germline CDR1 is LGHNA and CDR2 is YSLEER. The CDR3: CASSQGVYTGELFF. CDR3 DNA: TGCGCCAGCAGCCAAGGGGTCTACACCGGGGAGCTGTTTTTT.

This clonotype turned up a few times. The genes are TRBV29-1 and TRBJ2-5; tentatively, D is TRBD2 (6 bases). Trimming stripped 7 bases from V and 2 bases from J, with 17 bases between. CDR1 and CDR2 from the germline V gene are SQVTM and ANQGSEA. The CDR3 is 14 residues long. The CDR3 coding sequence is TGCAGCGCCGCTCGGGACTCTTCTCAAGAGACCCAGTACTTC. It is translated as CSAARDSSQETQYF.

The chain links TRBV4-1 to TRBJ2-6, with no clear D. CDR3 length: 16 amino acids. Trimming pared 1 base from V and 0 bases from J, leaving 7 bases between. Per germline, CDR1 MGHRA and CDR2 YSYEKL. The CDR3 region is CASSQGIYSGANVLTF. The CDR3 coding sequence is TGCGCCAGCAGCCAAGGAATATACTCTGGGGCCAACGTCCTGACTTTC.

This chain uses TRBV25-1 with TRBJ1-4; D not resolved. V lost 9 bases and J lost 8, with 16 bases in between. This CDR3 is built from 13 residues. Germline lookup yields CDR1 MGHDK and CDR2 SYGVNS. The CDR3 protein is CARTVALGEKLFF. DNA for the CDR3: TGTGCCAGGACGGTCGCCCTGGGGGAAAAACTGTTTTTT.

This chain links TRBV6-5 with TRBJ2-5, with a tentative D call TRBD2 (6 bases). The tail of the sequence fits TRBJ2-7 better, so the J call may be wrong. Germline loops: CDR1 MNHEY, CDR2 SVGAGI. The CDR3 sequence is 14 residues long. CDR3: CASSPSGTYYEQYF. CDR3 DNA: TGTGCCAGCAGCCCCTCCGGGACTTACTACGAGCAGTACTTC.

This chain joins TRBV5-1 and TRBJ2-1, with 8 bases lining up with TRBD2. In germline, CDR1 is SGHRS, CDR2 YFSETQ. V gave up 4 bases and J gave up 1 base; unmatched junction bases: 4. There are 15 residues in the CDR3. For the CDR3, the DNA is TGCGCCAGCAGCACCGGGGGGGCTTCCTACAATGAGCAGTTCTTC. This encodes CASSTGGASYNEQFF.

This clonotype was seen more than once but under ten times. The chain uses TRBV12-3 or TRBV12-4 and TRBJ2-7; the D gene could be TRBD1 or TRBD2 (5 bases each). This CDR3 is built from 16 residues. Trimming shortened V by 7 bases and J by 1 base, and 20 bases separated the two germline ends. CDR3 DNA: TGTGCCAGCACCCCCTGGGGGAGACAGCCTTCCTACGAGCAGTACTTC. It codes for CASTPWGRQPSYEQYF.

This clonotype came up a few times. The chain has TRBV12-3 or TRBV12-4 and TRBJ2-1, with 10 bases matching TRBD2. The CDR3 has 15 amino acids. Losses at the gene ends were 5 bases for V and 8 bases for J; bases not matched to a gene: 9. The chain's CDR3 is CASSLSGTSADEQFF. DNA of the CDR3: TGTGCCAGCAGTCTCTCCGGGACTAGCGCGGATGAGCAGTTCTTC.

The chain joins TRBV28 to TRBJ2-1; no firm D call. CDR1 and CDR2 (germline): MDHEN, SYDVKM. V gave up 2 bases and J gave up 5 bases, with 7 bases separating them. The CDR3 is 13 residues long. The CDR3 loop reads CASSLIRDNEQFF. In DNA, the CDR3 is TGTGCCAGCAGTTTAATCCGCGACAATGAGCAGTTCTTC.

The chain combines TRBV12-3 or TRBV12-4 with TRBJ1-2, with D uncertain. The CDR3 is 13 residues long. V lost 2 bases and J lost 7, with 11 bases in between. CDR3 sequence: CASSLNIGFGYTF. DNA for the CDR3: TGTGCCAGCAGTTTAAATATAGGGTTTGGCTACACCTTC.

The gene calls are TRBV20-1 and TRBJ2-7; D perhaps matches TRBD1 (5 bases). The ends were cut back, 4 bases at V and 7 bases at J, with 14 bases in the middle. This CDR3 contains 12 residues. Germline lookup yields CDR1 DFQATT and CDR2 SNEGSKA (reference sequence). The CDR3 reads CSANRTPREQYF. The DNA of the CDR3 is TGCAGTGCTAACAGGACACCCAGGGAGCAGTACTTC.

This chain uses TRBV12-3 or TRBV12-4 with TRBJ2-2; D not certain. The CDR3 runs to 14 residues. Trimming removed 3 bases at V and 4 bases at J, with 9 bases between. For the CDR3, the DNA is TGTGCCAGCAGTTTCGGTCAGTTCACCGGGGAGCTGTTTTTT. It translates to CASSFGQFTGELFF.

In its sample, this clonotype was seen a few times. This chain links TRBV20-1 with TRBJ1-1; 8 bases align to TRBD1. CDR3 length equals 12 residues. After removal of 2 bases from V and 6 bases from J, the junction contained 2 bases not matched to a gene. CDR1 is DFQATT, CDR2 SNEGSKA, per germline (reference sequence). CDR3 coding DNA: TGCAGTGCTAGACAGGGGGCGGCTGAAGCTTTCTTT. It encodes CSARQGAAEAFF.